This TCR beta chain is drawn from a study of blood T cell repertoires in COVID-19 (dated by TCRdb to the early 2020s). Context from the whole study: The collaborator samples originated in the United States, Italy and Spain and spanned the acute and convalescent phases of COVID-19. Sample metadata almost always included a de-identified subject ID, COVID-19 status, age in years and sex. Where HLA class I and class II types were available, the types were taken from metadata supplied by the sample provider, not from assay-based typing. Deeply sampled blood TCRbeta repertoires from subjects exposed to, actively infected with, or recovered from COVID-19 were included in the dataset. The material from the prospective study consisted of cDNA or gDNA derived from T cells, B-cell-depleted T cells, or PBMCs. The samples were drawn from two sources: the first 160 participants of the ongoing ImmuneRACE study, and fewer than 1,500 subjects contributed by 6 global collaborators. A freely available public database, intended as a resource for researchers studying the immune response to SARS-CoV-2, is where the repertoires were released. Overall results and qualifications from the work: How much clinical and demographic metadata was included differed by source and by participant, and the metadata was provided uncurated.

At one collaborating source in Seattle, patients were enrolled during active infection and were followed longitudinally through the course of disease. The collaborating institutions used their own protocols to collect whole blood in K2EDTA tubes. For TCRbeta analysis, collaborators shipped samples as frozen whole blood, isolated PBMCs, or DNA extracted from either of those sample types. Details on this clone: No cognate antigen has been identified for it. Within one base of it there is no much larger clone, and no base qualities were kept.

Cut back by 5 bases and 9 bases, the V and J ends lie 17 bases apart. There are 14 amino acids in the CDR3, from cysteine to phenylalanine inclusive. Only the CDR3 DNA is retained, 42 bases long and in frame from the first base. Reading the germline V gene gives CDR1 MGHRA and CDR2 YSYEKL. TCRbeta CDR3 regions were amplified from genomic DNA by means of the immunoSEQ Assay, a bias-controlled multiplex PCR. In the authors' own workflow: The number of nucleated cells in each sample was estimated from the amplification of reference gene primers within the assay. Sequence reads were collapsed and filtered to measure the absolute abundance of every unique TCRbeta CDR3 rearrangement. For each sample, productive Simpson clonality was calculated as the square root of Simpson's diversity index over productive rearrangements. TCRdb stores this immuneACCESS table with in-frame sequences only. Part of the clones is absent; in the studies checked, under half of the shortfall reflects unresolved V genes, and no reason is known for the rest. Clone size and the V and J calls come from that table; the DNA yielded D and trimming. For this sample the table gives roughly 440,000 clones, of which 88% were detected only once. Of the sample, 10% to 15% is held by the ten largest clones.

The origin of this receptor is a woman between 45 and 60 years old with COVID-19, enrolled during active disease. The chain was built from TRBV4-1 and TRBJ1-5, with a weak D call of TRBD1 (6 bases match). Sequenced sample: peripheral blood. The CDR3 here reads CASSGHTTGRPQHF. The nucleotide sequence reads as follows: TGCGCCAGCAGCGGACACACTACAGGGAGGCCCCAGCATTTT.